The present TCR beta chain was sequenced within a study of cytomegalovirus exposure and HLA in healthy donors. This clone was seen a handful of times. Germline CDR1 reads SGHKS; CDR2 reads YYEKEE (reference sequence). Trimming took off 0 bases at V and 11 bases at J, with 21 bases between the two ends. This CDR3 has 16 residues. The PCR contained 60 Vbeta and 13 Jbeta primers. TCRdb keeps only in-frame clones here, not all; method: immunoSEQ multiplex PCR. Found here are 73,000 or so clones, around 77% of them singletons; the top ten hold less than 7.5%. V is TRBV5-5 and J is TRBJ1-5; D remains unclear. The sequenced sample consisted of PBMCs. The sequence was collected from a man over 45 in good health and CMV-seronegative. Here the CDR3 DNA reads TGTGCCAGCAGCTTGGCCTTGGCTAGTAAACAATGGGCCCAGCATTTT. Residues: CASSLALASKQWAQHF.